A single sample is the source of the 5 T cell receptor beta chains below, sequenced in a study of blood T cell repertoires in COVID-19. The repertoire was sequenced with immunoSEQ multiplex PCR; TCRdb's copy has only in-frame clones and lacks some. The sample shows roughly 250,000 clones, around four fifths of them seen only once. The sample was peripheral blood. The origin of the receptors is a woman between 55 and 75 years old with active or convalescent COVID-19.

The V and J genes are TRBV19 and TRBJ2-7; 8 bases line up with TRBD2. Germline CDR1 LNHDA, CDR2 SQIVND (reference sequence). The CDR3 loop spans 17 amino acids. V was pared by 3 bases and J by 3 bases, with 13 bases of the junction left unmatched. CDR3 protein: CASSIQSGGGRGYEQYF. As DNA, the CDR3 is TGTGCCAGTAGTATCCAAAGCGGGGGCGGACGGGGCTACGAGCAGTACTTC.

The chain combines TRBV11-2 with TRBJ2-7; 7 bases match TRBD2. The trim removed 5 bases at V and 0 bases at J, leaving 13 bases unmatched. This CDR3 comprises 17 residues. Germline CDR1 and CDR2: SGHAT and FQNNGV. CDR3 nucleotide sequence: TGTGCCAGCAGCCCATCCGTTATAAGCGGGGCCTCCTACGAGCAGTACTTC. It translates to CASSPSVISGASYEQYF.

This chain uses TRBV3-1 (or the pseudogene TRBV3-2) with TRBJ1-1; 7 nucleotides line up with TRBD1. J was trimmed by 5 bases and V by 4 bases; bases with no gene match: 7. The germline gives CDR1 LGHDT, CDR2 YNNKEL (reference sequence). This CDR3 has 14 amino acids. CDR3 DNA sequence: TGTGCCAGCAGCCCCCGGGCAGGGGGTACTGAAGCTTTCTTT. It translates to CASSPRAGGTEAFF.

The genes are TRBV4-1 and TRBJ1-4; 9 nucleotides align to TRBD1. CDR1 and CDR2 (germline): MGHRA, YSYEKL. V trimming: 2 bases; J trimming: 5 bases; junction bases outside the gene matches: 9. This CDR3 has 17 residues. For the CDR3, the DNA is TGCGCCAGCAGCCAACCGCCAGCAGACAGGGGGAATGAAAAACTGTTTTTT. Translated: CASSQPPADRGNEKLFF.

The chain uses TRBV2 and TRBJ1-5; TRBD1 is a possible D gene (5 bases). Trimming left V 6 bases short and J 3 bases short, with 6 bases between. The length of the CDR3 is 12 residues. Germline V gene data show CDR1 as SNHLY and CDR2 as FYNNEI. The CDR3: CASRTANQPQHF. The CDR3 DNA follows: TGTGCCAGCAGGACAGCCAATCAGCCCCAGCATTTT.